The rows below give T cell receptor beta chains drawn from one sample of a study of TIL therapy for anti-PD-1-resistant metastatic lung cancer. The assay was immunoSEQ multiplex PCR, and TCRdb's table has in-frame clones only and misses some. The sample holds 30,000 to 45,000 clones, around 70% seen once. Sequenced material: blood, taken at baseline. Receptors originate from a person between 30 and 79 years old with non-small cell lung cancer. Both conserved end residues are part of each CDR3. Each record gives: V gene, D gene, clone size, J gene, CDR3 DNA, CDR3 protein. The D gene is left open where the match is weak. The listing skips clone size in some rows; elsewhere it reads once, few, many or a size class.

TRBV27,-,-,TRBJ1-1,TGTGCCAGCAGTTTACCAGGGTCTGAAGCTTTCTTT,CASSLPGSEAFF
TRBV18,-,few,TRBJ1-5,TGTGCCAGCTCACCATTGGGAGGGAGCAATCAGCCCCAGCATTTT,CASSPLGGSNQPQHF
TRBV29-1,TRBD1,-,TRBJ2-7,TGCAGCGTTGTGGGGACAGGGCCCTACGAGCAGTACTTC,CSVVGTGPYEQYF
TRBV6-5,TRBD1,few,TRBJ1-1,TGTGCCAGCAGATTCCGACAGGGATTGAACACTGAAGCTTTCTTT,CASRFRQGLNTEAFF
TRBV7-9,TRBD1,-,TRBJ2-5,TGTGCCAGCAGCCGGGACAGCTGGGAGACCCAGTACTTC,CASSRDSWETQYF
TRBV19,-,few,TRBJ1-5,TGTGCCAGTAGTATAGTCCCCGGGGGGAATCAGCCCCAGCATTTT,CASSIVPGGNQPQHF
TRBV15,-,-,TRBJ1-5,TGTGCCACCGACGAAATGTGGGGCAAGGTGGAGCCCTATCAGCCCCAGCATTTT,CATDEMWGKVEPYQPQHF
TRBV7-3,-,-,TRBJ2-7,TGTGCCAGCAGCTTAAACCCTAGCTCCTACGAGCAGTACTTC,CASSLNPSSYEQYF
TRBV9,-,-,TRBJ2-7,TGTGCCAGCAGCGTAGGTCAGGGAGCCTACGAGCAGTACTTC,CASSVGQGAYEQYF
TRBV11-3,-,-,TRBJ2-1,TGTGCCAGCAGCCGATCGGGGGACGTCCATGAGCAGTTCTTC,CASSRSGDVHEQFF
TRBV5-1,-,-,TRBJ2-7,TGCGCCAGCACCCCCGGGACGGTCTCCTACGAGCAGTACTTC,CASTPGTVSYEQYF
TRBV7-2,TRBD2,-,TRBJ2-1,TGTGCCAGCAGCTGGTGGACTAGTTCTCTCAATGAGCAGTTCTTC,CASSWWTSSLNEQFF
TRBV9,TRBD2,once,TRBJ2-1,TGTGCCAGCAGCGTTGGGACTATACAATACAATGAGCAGTTCTTC,CASSVGTIQYNEQFF
TRBV5-8,TRBD1,-,TRBJ2-4,TGTGCCAGCCAGGGGGTTACCAAAAACATTCAGTACTTC,CASQGVTKNIQYF
TRBV18,-,few,TRBJ1-2,TGTGCCAGCTCACCACCTCCGCAGGAGGACTACACCTTC,CASSPPPQEDYTF
TRBV2,-,-,TRBJ1-2,TGTGCCAGCAGCGAATCGACATCGGGGGGTGGCTACACCTTC,CASSESTSGGGYTF
TRBV5-6,-,-,TRBJ1-2,TGTGCCAGCAGCACGACGGGGGAAGATGGCTATGGCTACACCTTC,CASSTTGEDGYGYTF
TRBV6-5,TRBD2,-,TRBJ2-7,TGTGCCAGCAGCCGCCAGCGGGGGCCAGGCGAGCAGTACTTC,CASSRQRGPGEQYF
TRBV4-3,-,medium-sized,TRBJ2-1,TGCGCCAGCGGGTCTGGCAATGAGCAGTTCTTC,CASGSGNEQFF
TRBV7-2,TRBD1,-,TRBJ1-5,TGTGCCAGCAGTCCCGGGACAGGGGGGAATCAGCCCCAGCATTTT,CASSPGTGGNQPQHF
TRBV29-1,-,-,TRBJ2-4,TGCAGCGCCCCTATCAGGGCCCCGTTGTCCAAAAACATTCAGTACTTC,CSAPIRAPLSKNIQYF
TRBV14,TRBD2,once,TRBJ2-1,TGTGCCAGCAGCCAAGATTGGTGGTCTAGCGGAAACAATGAGCAGTTCTTC,CASSQDWWSSGNNEQFF
TRBV7-3,-,-,TRBJ2-3,TGTGCCAGCAGCTTAACTGGGGGGGCGAGAGATACGCAGTATTTT,CASSLTGGARDTQYF
TRBV9,-,-,TRBJ2-7,TGTGCCAGCAGCGTAGGGGACACCTACGAGCAGTACTTC,CASSVGDTYEQYF
TRBV10-3,TRBD2,-,TRBJ2-1,TGTGCCACTCTCCTTGTGGGAGGGAATGAGCAGTTCTTC,CATLLVGGNEQFF
TRBV14,-,-,TRBJ1-2,TGTGCCAGCAGCCAAGAGGAGGGTGCGAACTATGGCTACACCTTC,CASSQEEGANYGYTF
TRBV5-6,TRBD2,-,TRBJ2-2,TGTGCCAGCAGCTTGATGCAGCGGGGGGGCCCCGGGGAGCTGTTTTTT,CASSLMQRGGPGELFF
TRBV4-3,TRBD2,few,TRBJ2-6,TGCGCCAGCAGCCAAGACGGGGGGGCTGGGGCCAACGTCCTGACTTTC,CASSQDGGAGANVLTF
TRBV5-8,-,-,TRBJ2-1,TGTGCCAGCAGCGTAGCAGGACGGGTACACTACAATGAGCAGTTCTTC,CASSVAGRVHYNEQFF
TRBV5-1,TRBD2,-,TRBJ2-3,TGCGCCAGCTCGACTAGCGGGGGCACAGATACGCAGTATTTT,CASSTSGGTDTQYF
TRBV6-5,-,-,TRBJ2-3,TGTGCCAGCAAGGGGGTCGTCGGGGGCACAGATACGCAGTATTTT,CASKGVVGGTDTQYF
TRBV9,-,-,TRBJ2-2,TGTGCCAGCAGCGTAGTGGAGGGGGGCGGCGGGGAGCTGTTTTTT,CASSVVEGGGGELFF
TRBV19,-,-,TRBJ1-2,TGTGCCAGTAGTATACAGGGGTCGAGCTATGGCTACACCTTC,CASSIQGSSYGYTF
TRBV9,-,-,TRBJ2-1,TGTGCCAGCAGCGTAGCCCGGTACAATGAGCAGTTCTTC,CASSVARYNEQFF
TRBV10-2,-,few,TRBJ1-6,TGCGCCAGCAGGGGAGGGGAAGGTTCACCCCTCCACTTT,CASRGGEGSPLHF
TRBV4-3,TRBD1,-,TRBJ1-1,TGCGCCAGCAGCCCTCGCCAGATAAGACAGGGGGCCCTGAACACTGAAGCTTTCTTT,CASSPRQIRQGALNTEAFF
TRBV5-1,TRBD1,-,TRBJ2-7,TGCGCCAGCAGCTTTACAGGGGACTCCTACGAGCAGTACTTC,CASSFTGDSYEQYF
TRBV15,-,-,TRBJ2-2,TGTGCCACCAGCCGCAGACAGGCAACCGGGGAGCTGTTTTTT,CATSRRQATGELFF
TRBV2,-,-,TRBJ2-3,TGTGCCAGCAGTGGGGGGTCCGGGGGTAAAGATACGCAGTATTTT,CASSGGSGGKDTQYF
TRBV7-9,TRBD1,-,TRBJ2-5,TGTGCCAGCAGCTTAGTGACAGGGGCCGAGACCCAGTACTTC,CASSLVTGAETQYF